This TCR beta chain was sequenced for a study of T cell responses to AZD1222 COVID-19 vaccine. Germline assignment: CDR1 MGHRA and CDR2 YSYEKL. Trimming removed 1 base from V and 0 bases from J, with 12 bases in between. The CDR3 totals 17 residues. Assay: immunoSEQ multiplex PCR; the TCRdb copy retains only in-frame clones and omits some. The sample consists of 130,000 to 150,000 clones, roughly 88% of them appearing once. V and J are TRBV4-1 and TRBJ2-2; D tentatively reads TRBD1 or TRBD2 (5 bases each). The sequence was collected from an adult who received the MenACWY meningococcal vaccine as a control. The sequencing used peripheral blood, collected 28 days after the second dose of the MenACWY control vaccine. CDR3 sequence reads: CASSQVPLGANTGELFF. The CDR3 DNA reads TGCGCCAGCAGCCAAGTTCCCCTGGGGGCGAACACCGGGGAGCTGTTTTTT.